The sequence of this T cell receptor (beta chain) was determined in a study of T cells in Graves' hyperthyroidism and ophthalmopathy. Germline values: CDR1 SGHDT, CDR2 YYEEEE. V lost 2 bases, J lost 4 bases, and 5 bases stayed unmatched. This CDR3 spans 14 amino acids. TCR beta CDR3 sequences were amplified from RNA transcripts. TCR CDR3 regions were first amplified by RT-PCR with HTBI primers. From the multiplex PCR reads, TCRdb called clonotypes with MiXCR, one entry per CDR3 protein. The sample lists around 290,000 distinct CDR3 sequences; roughly an eighth were seen once. This chain links TRBV5-6 with TRBJ1-2; 7 bases agree with TRBD1. The specimen sequenced was blood. The TCR was taken from a middle-aged woman with Graves' hyperthyroidism. The CDR3 spells CASSFQQGTYGYTF. The CDR3 DNA is TGTGCCAGCAGCTTTCAACAGGGGACCTATGGCTACACCTTC.